This TCR beta chain came from a study of somatic mutations in cytotoxic T cells in rheumatoid arthritis. For the study at large: Blood (approximately 30 ml EDTA) from each patient was taken right after diagnosis, before any treatment.

Overall study results and limits: About an eighth of the roughly 60 patients had a largest CD8+ clone above 20% of CD8+ cells.

The method was immunoSEQ multiplex PCR; TCRdb's version includes in-frame clones alone and lacks a portion of them. This repertoire shows over 15,000 clones, roughly four fifths found once; its top ten account for over 13%. The CDR3 covers 14 residues. The V end lost 4 bases, the J end lost 4 bases, and 14 bases lay between the germline ends. In germline, CDR1 is SGDLS, CDR2 YYNGEE. A note on this clone: What it binds is not known.

The sequence derives from an adult with rheumatoid arthritis. The genes are TRBV9 and TRBJ1-1, with a weak D call TRBD1 (6 bases). Sample: CD8+ T cells sorted from blood. DNA for the CDR3: TGTGCCAGCAGCTCCGGACAGACTCTCACTGAAGCTTTCTTT. As protein: CASSSGQTLTEAFF.